This T cell receptor beta chain comes out of a study of T cells after yellow fever vaccination. Background on the study: Fractions of limited cellularity were prepared by means of SMART-Seq v4 Ultra Low Input.

TCRdb recomputed calls from the 5' RACE reads with MiXCR, one row per CDR3 protein. The table lists 310,000 or so distinct CDR3 sequences, around 7.3% of them singletons, with 18% in the top ten. Of note for this clonotype: The junction differs from germline at one of its ends, possibly a read error.

The CDR3 runs 14 residues. This clonotype originated in a man younger than 35 who received the YFV17D yellow fever vaccine. Sequences were derived from PBMCs, sampled approximately 40 days after the first yellow fever vaccination. The chain links TRBV23-1 to TRBJ2-5; no clear D gene. TRBV23-1 is filed as an ORF, its function uncertain. CDR3 sequence: CVSSQEKYQETQYF. The CDR3 DNA is TGCGTCAGCAGTCAGGAGAAGTACCAAGAGACCCAGTACTTC.